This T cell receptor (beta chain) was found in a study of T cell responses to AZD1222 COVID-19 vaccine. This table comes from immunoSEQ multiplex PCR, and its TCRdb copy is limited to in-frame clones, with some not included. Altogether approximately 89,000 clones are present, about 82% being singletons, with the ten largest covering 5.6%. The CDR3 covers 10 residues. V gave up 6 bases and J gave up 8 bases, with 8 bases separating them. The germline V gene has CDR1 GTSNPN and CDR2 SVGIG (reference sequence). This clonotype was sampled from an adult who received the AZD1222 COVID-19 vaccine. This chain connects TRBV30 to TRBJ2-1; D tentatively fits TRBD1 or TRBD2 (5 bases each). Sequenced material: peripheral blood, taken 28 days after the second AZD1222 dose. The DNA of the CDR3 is TGTGCCTGCGAGGGGCATGAGCAGTTCTTC. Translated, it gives CACEGHEQFF.